The 2 T cell receptor beta chains in this list originate from one sample, sequenced in a study of cytomegalovirus exposure and HLA in healthy donors. Some clones are missing from TCRdb's copy, which holds only in-frame ones; the method was immunoSEQ multiplex PCR. The sample consists of about 120,000 clones, 89% of them appearing once. The source material was PBMCs. The receptors stem from a young woman in good health and CMV-seronegative.

The chain links TRBV6-5 to TRBJ2-7; D possibly corresponds to TRBD2 (6 bases). Deletions cut 9 bases from V and 4 bases from J, with 16 bases between. CDR3 length equals 13 residues. Germline V lookup: CDR1 MNHEY, CDR2 SVGAGI. The DNA of the CDR3 is TGTGCCAGTGTGGCGGGAACTGGGTACGAGCAGTACTTC. Translating it yields CASVAGTGYEQYF.

This rearrangement joins TRBV28 to TRBJ2-3, with TRBD2 matching 7 bases. The CDR3 has 14 amino acids. CDR1 MDHEN and CDR2 SYDVKM come from the germline V gene. V dropped 5 bases and J dropped 1; count of bases not matched to a gene: 3. CDR3 DNA: TGTGCCAGCAGTGGGGGGGTGGGCACAGATACGCAGTATTTT. Encoded protein: CASSGGVGTDTQYF.